The source of this TCR beta chain is a study of blood T cell repertoires in COVID-19. V shed 3 bases and J 4 bases; nucleotides not matched to a gene: 9. The CDR3 loop spans 16 amino acids. Per germline, CDR1 LGHDT and CDR2 YNNKEL (reference sequence). Generated by immunoSEQ multiplex PCR, the TCRdb table keeps only in-frame clones and is missing some. This sample has around 310,000 clones, with around 90% found just once. The TCR comes from a woman aged 40 to 49 with COVID-19, enrolled during active disease. The chain is built from TRBV3-1 (or the pseudogene TRBV3-2) and TRBJ2-1; 7 bases line up with TRBD2. The source material was peripheral blood. CDR3 DNA: TGTGCCAGCAGCCAGGGAGGGATTGCGTGGTACAATGAGCAGTTCTTC. This codes for CASSQGGIAWYNEQFF.